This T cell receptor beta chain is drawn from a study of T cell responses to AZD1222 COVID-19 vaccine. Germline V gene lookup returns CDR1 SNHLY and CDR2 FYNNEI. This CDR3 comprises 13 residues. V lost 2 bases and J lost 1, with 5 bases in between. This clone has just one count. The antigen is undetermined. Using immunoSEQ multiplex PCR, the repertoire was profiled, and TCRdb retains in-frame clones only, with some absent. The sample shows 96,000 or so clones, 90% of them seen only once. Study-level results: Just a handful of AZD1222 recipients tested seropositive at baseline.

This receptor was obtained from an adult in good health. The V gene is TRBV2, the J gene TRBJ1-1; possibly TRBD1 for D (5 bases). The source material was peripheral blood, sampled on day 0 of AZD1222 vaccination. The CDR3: CASSEQGNTEAFF. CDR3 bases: TGTGCCAGCAGTGAACAGGGGAACACTGAAGCTTTCTTT.